This entry lists 13 T cell receptor beta chains sequenced from one sample in a study of cytomegalovirus exposure and HLA in healthy donors. PCR primers comprised 60 Vbeta and 13 Jbeta primers. Libraries were prepared by immunoSEQ multiplex PCR; TCRdb keeps only in-frame clonotypes and omits some of them. The repertoire holds around 300,000 clones, with 70% to 90% as singletons. The sample taken for sequencing was PBMCs. Every receptor here comes from a woman in her forties in good health and CMV-seropositive.

The chain joins TRBV15 to TRBJ2-1, with a weak D call TRBD1 (5 bases). V was trimmed by 0 bases and J by 0 bases, leaving 9 bases between them. The CDR3 spans 16 residues. Germline CDR1 and CDR2: LNHNV and YYDKDF (reference sequence). CDR3 in amino acids: CATSRDRDSSYNEQFF. CDR3 nucleotide sequence: TGTGCCACCAGCAGAGACAGAGACAGCTCCTACAATGAGCAGTTCTTC.

The chain combines TRBV19 with TRBJ2-7, with 8 bases aligning to TRBD2. V lost 5 bases, J lost 2 bases, and 8 bases stayed unmatched. Looked up from germline, CDR1 is LNHDA and CDR2 is SQIVND (reference sequence). CDR3 length: 15 amino acids. CDR3 sequence reads: CASSGLAGDPYEQYF. CDR3 in DNA: TGTGCCAGTAGTGGCCTAGCGGGCGATCCCTACGAGCAGTACTTC.

This clone has just a few counts. This rearrangement joins TRBV28 to TRBJ1-2; D call uncertain. The V gene lost 2 bases and the J gene lost 8 bases, with 6 bases spanning the gap. Per germline, CDR1 MDHEN and CDR2 SYDVKM. The CDR3 has 11 amino acids. Here the CDR3 DNA reads TGTGCCAGCAGTTTAGGGAGAGGCTACACCTTC. Amino acids: CASSLGRGYTF.

The chain carries TRBV4-2 and TRBJ2-7; 7 positions match TRBD2. Germline lookup yields CDR1 LGHNA and CDR2 YNFKEQ. Losses at the gene ends were 2 bases for V and 2 bases for J; bases not matched to a gene: 6. The CDR3 is 15 amino acids. The chain's CDR3 is CASSQLAGGAYEQYF. Written as DNA, the CDR3 is TGTGCCAGCAGCCAATTAGCGGGTGGGGCCTACGAGCAGTACTTC.

For the CDR3, the DNA is TGTGCCAGCTCGGACAGGGGAGCTGGGGCCAACGTCCTGACTTTC. Its protein is CASSDRGAGANVLTF. This chain uses TRBV18 with TRBJ2-6, with 9 bases fitting TRBD1. Trimming took 6 bases from V and 2 from J; bases not matched to a gene: 2. This CDR3 spans 15 amino acids. Looked up from germline, CDR1 is KGHSH and CDR2 is LQKENI.

The chain carries TRBV18 and TRBJ1-5, with a possible D match to TRBD1 (6 bases). This CDR3 spans 15 amino acids. Trimming removed 6 bases at V and 3 bases at J, with 15 bases between. The germline V gene has CDR1 KGHSH and CDR2 LQKENI. The CDR3 protein is CASSPNPGDNQPQHF. In DNA form, the CDR3 reads TGTGCCAGCTCCCCGAACCCAGGGGACAATCAGCCCCAGCATTTT.

The chain couples TRBV18 to TRBJ1-1; 9 bases agree with TRBD1. The CDR3 extends over 16 amino acids. Germline values: CDR1 KGHSH, CDR2 LQKENI. V trimming: 6 bases; J trimming: 4 bases; junction bases outside the gene matches: 12. The CDR3 spells CASSRDTGGAGTEAFF. CDR3 in DNA: TGTGCCAGCTCTCGGGATACAGGGGGCGCGGGCACTGAAGCTTTCTTT.

This rearrangement joins TRBV7-9 to TRBJ1-5; D not resolved. CDR1 and CDR2 (germline): SEHNR, FQNEAQ (reference sequence). Deletions cut 5 bases from V and 2 bases from J, with 7 bases between. This CDR3 spans 13 amino acids. The CDR3 region has the DNA TGTGCCAGCAGCACCGAGGGCAATCAGCCCCAGCATTTT. This sequence encodes CASSTEGNQPQHF.

The chain links TRBV19 to TRBJ2-6; a weak D match, TRBD1 (5 bases). V lost 3 bases to trimming and J lost 0 bases, with 15 bases between them. Germline CDR1 and CDR2: LNHDA and SQIVND (reference sequence). This CDR3 is built from 18 residues. The chain's CDR3 is CASSIPDSPISGANVLTF. The CDR3 bases are TGTGCCAGTAGTATCCCCGACAGCCCAATCTCTGGGGCCAACGTCCTGACTTTC.

The rearrangement joins TRBV27 to TRBJ1-2, with TRBD1 identical over 8 bases. The germline V gene has CDR1 MNHEY and CDR2 SMNVEV (reference sequence). With V trimmed by 5 bases and J by 6 bases, 11 bases remained unmatched. The CDR3 is 15 residues long. This CDR3 is CASSPTEDRADGYTF. The CDR3 nucleotides are TGTGCCAGCAGTCCGACCGAGGACAGGGCCGATGGCTACACCTTC.

This clone was found once. The chain has TRBV5-6 and TRBJ2-1; the D gene is possibly TRBD1 (6 bases). The CDR3 is 16 residues long. V was pared by 5 bases and J by 2 bases, with 17 bases between. CDR1 and CDR2 (germline): SGHDT, YYEEEE. The CDR3 DNA reads TGTGCCAGCAGTCAGACAGGACGGACAGCCTACAATGAGCAGTTCTTC. Translation: CASSQTGRTAYNEQFF.

The chain is built from TRBV4-3 and TRBJ2-1; TRBD2 might be the D (6 bases). V lost 3 bases to trimming and J lost 3 bases, with 12 bases between them. Germline lookup yields CDR1 LGHNA and CDR2 YSLEER. This CDR3 has 15 amino acids. The CDR3 nucleotides are TGCGCCAGCAGCCAGGCCGGGACTGGCTACAATGAGCAGTTCTTC. Translated: CASSQAGTGYNEQFF.

V usage is TRBV5-1 and J usage is TRBJ1-5; D gene uncertain. Trimming pared 0 bases from V and 4 bases from J, leaving 8 bases between. Germline-derived CDR1 and CDR2 are SGHRS and YFSETQ. The CDR3 sequence is 14 residues long. The DNA of the CDR3 is TGCGCCAGCAGCTTGGGTCCGGGTAATCAGCCCCAGCATTTT. Translating gives CASSLGPGNQPQHF.